This entry describes one T cell receptor (beta chain). This entry belongs to a study of blood T cell repertoires in COVID-19. Turning to the study itself: T cells, B-cell-depleted T cells, or PBMCs provided the cDNA or gDNA that served as material.

Only in-frame clones appear in the TCRdb table, and some are missing; sequencing was by immunoSEQ multiplex PCR. The sample shows 310,000 or so clones, more than 70% of them seen only once. The CDR3 has 14 amino acids. Germline-derived CDR1 and CDR2 are MRHNA and SNTAGT. The V segment lost 6 bases and the J segment 7 bases; nucleotides outside the gene matches: 8. The chain has TRBV6-4 and TRBJ2-2, with TRBD1 matching over 7 bases. Sequencing was performed on peripheral blood. The receptor's source is a woman aged 50 to 60 with acute or convalescent COVID-19. The CDR3 sequence is CASSPDRAGGELFF. The DNA for the CDR3 is TGTGCCAGCAGCCCCGACAGGGCCGGCGGGGAGCTGTTTTTT.